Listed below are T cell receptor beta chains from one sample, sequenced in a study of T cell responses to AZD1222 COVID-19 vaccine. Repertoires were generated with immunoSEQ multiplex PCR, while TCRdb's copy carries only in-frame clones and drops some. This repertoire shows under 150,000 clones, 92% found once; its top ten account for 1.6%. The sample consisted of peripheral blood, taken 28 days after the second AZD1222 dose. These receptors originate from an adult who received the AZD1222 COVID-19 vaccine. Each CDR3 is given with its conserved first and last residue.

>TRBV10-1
CASSPGLAGDNEQFF
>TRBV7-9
CASSRDGGDTQYF
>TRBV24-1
CATSGPGQGRSLSSYNEQFF
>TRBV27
CASRQAGPASYGYTF
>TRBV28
CASRLMDKNNEQFF
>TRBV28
CASSSGQGRVLVEAFF
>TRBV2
CASSRQGLTEAFF
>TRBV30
CAWTKGTSGNTIYF
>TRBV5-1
CASSPAGDSNQPQHF
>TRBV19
CASSIEAGQRGETQYF
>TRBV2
CALETSMNTEAFF
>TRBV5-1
CASSLKEVGTEAFF
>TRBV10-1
CASRVTSGSFYEQYF
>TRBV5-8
CASSLVPRELFF
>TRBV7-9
CASSSGLAYTYEQYF
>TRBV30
CAWSDRGNQPQHF
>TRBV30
CAWSRLAGEGADTQYF
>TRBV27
CASRGSFPDQPQHF
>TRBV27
CASRHGGLVNEKLFF
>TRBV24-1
CATSDLGLAGGYTQYF
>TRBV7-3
CASSLGTENEQFF
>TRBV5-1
CASSLAESFPYEQYF
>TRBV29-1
CSVGAGSLSYEQYF
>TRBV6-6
CASTNRGDGELFF
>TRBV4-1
CASSQTGGPTMNTEAFF
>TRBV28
CASSLHGKNTEAFF
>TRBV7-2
CASSSIGRLDTGELFF
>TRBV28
CASSLRTDYNEKLFF
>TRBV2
CASRLVIHNEQFF
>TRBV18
CASSLQQVRSTDTQYF
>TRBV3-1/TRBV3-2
CASSQGGSSHDFYEQYF
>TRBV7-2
CASSLVWRESYNEQFF